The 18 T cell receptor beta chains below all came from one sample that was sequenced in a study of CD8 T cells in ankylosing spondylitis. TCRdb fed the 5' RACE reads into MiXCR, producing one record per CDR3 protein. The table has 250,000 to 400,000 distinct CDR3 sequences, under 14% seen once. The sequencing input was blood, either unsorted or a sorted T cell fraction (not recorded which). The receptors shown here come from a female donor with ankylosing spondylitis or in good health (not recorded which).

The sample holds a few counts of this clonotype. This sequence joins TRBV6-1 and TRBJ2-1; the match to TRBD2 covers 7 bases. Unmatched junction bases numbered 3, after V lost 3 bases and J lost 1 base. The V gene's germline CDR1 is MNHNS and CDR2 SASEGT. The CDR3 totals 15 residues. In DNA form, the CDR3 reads TGTGCCAGCAGTGAGCGGGAGCAGTCCTACAATGAGCAGTTCTTC. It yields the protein CASSEREQSYNEQFF.

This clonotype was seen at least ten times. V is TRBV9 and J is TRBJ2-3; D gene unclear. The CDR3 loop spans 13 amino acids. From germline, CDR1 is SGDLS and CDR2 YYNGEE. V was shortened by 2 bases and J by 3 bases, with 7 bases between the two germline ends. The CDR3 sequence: CASSVGRTDTQYF. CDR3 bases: TGTGCCAGCAGCGTCGGACGTACAGATACGCAGTATTTT.

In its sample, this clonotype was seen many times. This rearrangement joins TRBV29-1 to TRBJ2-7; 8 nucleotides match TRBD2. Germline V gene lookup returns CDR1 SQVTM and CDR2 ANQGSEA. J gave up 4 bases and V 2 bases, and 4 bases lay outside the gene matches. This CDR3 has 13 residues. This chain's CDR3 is CSVEFRGGYEQYF. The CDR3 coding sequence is TGCAGCGTTGAATTCCGCGGGGGGTACGAGCAGTACTTC.

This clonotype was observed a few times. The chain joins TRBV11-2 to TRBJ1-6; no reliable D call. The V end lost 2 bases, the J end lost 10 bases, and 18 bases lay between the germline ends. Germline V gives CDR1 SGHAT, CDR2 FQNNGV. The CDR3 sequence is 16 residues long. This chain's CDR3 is CASSLRTASGSSPLHF. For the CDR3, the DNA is TGTGCCAGCAGCTTACGGACCGCGTCTGGGAGCTCACCCCTCCACTTT.

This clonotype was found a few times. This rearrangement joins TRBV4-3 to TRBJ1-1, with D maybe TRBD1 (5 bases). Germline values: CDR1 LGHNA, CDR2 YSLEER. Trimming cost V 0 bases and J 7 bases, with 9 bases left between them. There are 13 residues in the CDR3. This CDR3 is CASSQERRGEAFF. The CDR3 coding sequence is TGCGCCAGCAGCCAAGAAAGGAGGGGTGAAGCTTTCTTT.

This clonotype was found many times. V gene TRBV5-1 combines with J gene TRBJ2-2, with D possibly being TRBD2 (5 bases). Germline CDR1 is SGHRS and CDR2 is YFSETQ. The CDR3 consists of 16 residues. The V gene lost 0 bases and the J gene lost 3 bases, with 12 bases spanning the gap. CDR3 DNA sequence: TGCGCCAGCAGCTTGGGTCTCGGACTGGACACCGGGGAGCTGTTTTTT. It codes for CASSLGLGLDTGELFF.

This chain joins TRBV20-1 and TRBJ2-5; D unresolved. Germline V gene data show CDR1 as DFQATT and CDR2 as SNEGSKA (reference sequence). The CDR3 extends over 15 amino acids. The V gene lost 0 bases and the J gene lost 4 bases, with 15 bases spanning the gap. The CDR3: CSARDPSKSPETQYF. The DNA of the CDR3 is TGCAGTGCTAGAGATCCCTCAAAAAGCCCAGAGACCCAGTACTTC.

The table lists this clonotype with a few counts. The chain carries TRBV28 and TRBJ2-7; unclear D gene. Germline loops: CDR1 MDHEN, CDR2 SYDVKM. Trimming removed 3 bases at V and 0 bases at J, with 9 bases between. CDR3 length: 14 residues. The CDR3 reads CASSFRVSSYEQYF. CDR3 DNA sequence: TGTGCCAGCAGTTTTAGGGTTAGCTCCTACGAGCAGTACTTC.

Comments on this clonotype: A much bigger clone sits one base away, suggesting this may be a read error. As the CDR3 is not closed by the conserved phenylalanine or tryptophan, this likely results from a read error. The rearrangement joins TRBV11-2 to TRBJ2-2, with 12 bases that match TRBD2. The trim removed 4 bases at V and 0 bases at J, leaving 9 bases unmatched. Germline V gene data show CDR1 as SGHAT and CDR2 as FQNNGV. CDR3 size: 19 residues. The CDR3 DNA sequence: TGTGCCAGCAGCTACCAGCTAGCGGGAGGGCCGGCGAACACCGGGGAGCTGTTTTCT. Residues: CASSYQLAGGPANTGELFS.

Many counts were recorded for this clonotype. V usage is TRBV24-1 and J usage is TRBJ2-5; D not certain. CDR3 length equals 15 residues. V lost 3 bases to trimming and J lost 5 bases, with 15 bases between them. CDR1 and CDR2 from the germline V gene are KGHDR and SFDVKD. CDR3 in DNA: TGTGCCACCAGTGATCCCAGGACCTCTCTGGAGACCCAGTACTTC. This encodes CATSDPRTSLETQYF.

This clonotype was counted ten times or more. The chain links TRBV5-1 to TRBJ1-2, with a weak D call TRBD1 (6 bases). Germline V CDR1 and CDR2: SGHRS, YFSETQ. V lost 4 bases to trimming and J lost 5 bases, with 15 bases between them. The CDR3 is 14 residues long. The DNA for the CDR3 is TGCGCCAGCAGCCTGGGGCAGGGGAGGTATGGCTACACCTTC. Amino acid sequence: CASSLGQGRYGYTF.

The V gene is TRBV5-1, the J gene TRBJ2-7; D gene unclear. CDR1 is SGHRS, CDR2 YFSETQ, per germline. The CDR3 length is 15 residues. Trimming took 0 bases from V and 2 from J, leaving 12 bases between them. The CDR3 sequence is CASSLEAAQTYEQYF. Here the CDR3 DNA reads TGCGCCAGCAGCTTGGAGGCAGCCCAGACCTACGAGCAGTACTTC.

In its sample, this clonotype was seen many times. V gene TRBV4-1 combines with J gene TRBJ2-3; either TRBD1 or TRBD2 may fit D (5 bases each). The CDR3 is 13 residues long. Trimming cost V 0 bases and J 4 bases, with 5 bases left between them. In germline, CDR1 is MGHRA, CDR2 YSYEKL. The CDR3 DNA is TGCGCCAGCAGCCAAGAGGGGGCAGATACGCAGTATTTT. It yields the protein CASSQEGADTQYF.

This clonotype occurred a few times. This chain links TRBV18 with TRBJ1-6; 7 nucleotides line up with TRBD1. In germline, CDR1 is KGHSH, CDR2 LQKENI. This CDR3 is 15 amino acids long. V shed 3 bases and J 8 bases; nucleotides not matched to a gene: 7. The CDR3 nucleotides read TGTGCCAGCTCACCGGGATTCACAGGGGATTCACCCCTCCACTTT. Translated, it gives CASSPGFTGDSPLHF.

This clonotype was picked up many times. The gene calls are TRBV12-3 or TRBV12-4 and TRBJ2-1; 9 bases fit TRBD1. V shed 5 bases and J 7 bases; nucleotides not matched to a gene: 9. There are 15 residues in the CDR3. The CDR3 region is CASSPGTGIMNEQFF. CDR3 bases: TGTGCCAGCAGTCCCGGGACAGGGATTATGAATGAGCAGTTCTTC.

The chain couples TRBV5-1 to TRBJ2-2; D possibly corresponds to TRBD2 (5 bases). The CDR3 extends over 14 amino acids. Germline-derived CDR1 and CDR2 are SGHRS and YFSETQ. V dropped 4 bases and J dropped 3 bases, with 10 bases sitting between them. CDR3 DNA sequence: TGCGCCAGCAGCAAGCGGACGGACACCGGGGAGCTGTTTTTT. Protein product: CASSKRTDTGELFF.

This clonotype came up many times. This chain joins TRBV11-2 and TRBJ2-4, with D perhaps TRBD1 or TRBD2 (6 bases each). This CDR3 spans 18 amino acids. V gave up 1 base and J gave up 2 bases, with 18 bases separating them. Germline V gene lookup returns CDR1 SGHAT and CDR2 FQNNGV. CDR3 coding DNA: TGTGCCAGCAGCTTAGGGGGAAGGAGGGGGATCTCCAAAAACATTCAGTACTTC. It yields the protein CASSLGGRRGISKNIQYF.

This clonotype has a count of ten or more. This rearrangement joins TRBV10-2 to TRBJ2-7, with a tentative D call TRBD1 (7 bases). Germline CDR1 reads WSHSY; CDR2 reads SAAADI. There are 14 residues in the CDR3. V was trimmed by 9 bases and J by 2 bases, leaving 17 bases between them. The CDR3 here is CASQMPGGTYEQYF. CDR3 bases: TGCGCCAGTCAAATGCCAGGGGGGACCTACGAGCAGTACTTC.